The 24 T cell receptor beta chains in this list originate from one sample, sequenced in a study of tumor-infiltrating lymphocytes in oesophageal squamous cell carcinoma. TCRdb re-analysed the PCR reads in MiXCR, keeping a single row per CDR3 protein. The data hold fewer than 25,000 distinct CDR3 sequences, with approximately 37% observed a single time. The sample comprised esophageal tumor tissue. The source of these receptors is a female donor with esophageal squamous cell carcinoma.

The genes are TRBV10-3 and TRBJ2-5; D is ambiguous. Germline CDR1 is ENHRY and CDR2 is SYGVKD. The CDR3 extends over 13 amino acids. V lost 2 bases and J 2 bases, leaving 6 bases between the germline ends. In DNA form, the CDR3 reads TGTGCCATCAGTGAGCCCTATCAAGAGACCCAGTACTTC. Protein product: CAISEPYQETQYF.

This clonotype occurred many times. V and J are TRBV6-1 and TRBJ2-3, with 8 bases aligning to TRBD2. The CDR3 runs to 16 residues. CDR1 and CDR2 from the germline V gene are MNHNS and SASEGT. Germline trimming cut 5 bases from V and 2 bases from J; bases unmatched to any gene: 9. CDR3 in DNA: TGTGCCAGCAGTCACGGGAGGGCCCCTGTCACAGATACGCAGTATTTT. Its protein is CASSHGRAPVTDTQYF.

The genes are TRBV28 and TRBJ2-7; maybe TRBD2 (5 bases). The J call may be faulty, since TRBJ2-1 better matches the DNA end. The CDR3 has 15 residues. Germline CDR1 and CDR2: MDHEN and SYDVKM. CDR3 in DNA: TGTGCCAGCAGTAAAGAGGGTAGCTGCTACAATGAGCAGTTCTTC. Its translation: CASSKEGSCYNEQFF.

This chain uses TRBV12-5 with TRBJ2-6; perhaps TRBD2 as D (6 bases). The closer fit of TRBJ2-5 to the DNA end suggests the J call may be wrong. This CDR3 comprises 13 residues. The germline V gene encodes CDR1 LGHNT and CDR2 FRNRAP. The CDR3 region is CASRGTLQETQYF. CDR3 in DNA: TGTGCTAGTCGAGGGACTTTACAAGAGACCCAGTACTTC.

This clonotype was found a few times. The chain employs TRBV9 and TRBJ1-1; no definite D call. The CDR3 has 15 amino acids. CDR1 SGDLS and CDR2 YYNGEE come from the germline V gene. V lost 3 bases, J lost 2 bases, and 14 bases lay in between. Here the CDR3 DNA reads TGTGCCAGCAGCGAAGGGTGGTCGGCTAACACTGAAGCTTTCTTT. It codes for CASSEGWSANTEAFF.

This clonotype has at least ten counts. The chain couples TRBV7-9 to TRBJ1-1, with D perhaps matching TRBD1 (5 bases). The CDR3 is 13 amino acids. CDR1 is SEHNR, CDR2 FQNEAQ, per germline (reference sequence). V gave up 1 base and J gave up 10 bases, with 13 bases separating them. This CDR3 is CASSLEGKGGAFF. The CDR3 nucleotides are TGTGCCAGCAGCTTAGAGGGGAAGGGTGGAGCTTTCTTT.

This clonotype was counted many times. The CDR3 here is CASKTWTSGRETQYF. DNA for the CDR3: TGTGCCAGCAAGACGTGGACTAGCGGGAGAGAGACCCAGTACTTC. The genes are TRBV27 and TRBJ2-5, with 13 bases that match TRBD2. Trimming at V came to 7 bases and at J to 4 bases, leaving 6 bases not matched to a gene. The CDR3 contains 15 residues. Germline lookup yields CDR1 MNHEY and CDR2 SMNVEV (reference sequence).

This clonotype has ten or more counts. The V gene is TRBV28, the J gene TRBJ1-6, with TRBD1 identical over 8 bases. The trim removed 3 bases at V and 5 bases at J, leaving 6 bases unmatched. This CDR3 has 16 residues. Germline V CDR1 and CDR2: MDHEN, SYDVKM. CDR3 region: CASSLRGTGNNSPLHF. CDR3 DNA sequence: TGTGCCAGCAGTTTGAGAGGGACAGGCAATAATTCACCCCTCCACTTT.

At least ten counts were recorded for this clonotype. The rearrangement uses TRBV12-3 or TRBV12-4 and TRBJ2-2, with D perhaps TRBD2 (5 bases). The V end lost 6 bases, the J end lost 4 bases, and 12 bases lay between the germline ends. This CDR3 spans 14 amino acids. Written as DNA, the CDR3 is TGTGCCAGCAGGGCGACGGCGGGCACCGGGGAGCTGTTTTTT. Its translation is CASRATAGTGELFF.

The chain couples TRBV3-1 to TRBJ2-5; no firm D call. In germline, CDR1 is LGHDT, CDR2 YNNKEL (reference sequence). Trimming pared 3 bases from V and 3 bases from J, leaving 5 bases between. The CDR3 spans 12 residues. This CDR3 reads CASSQLEETQYF. CDR3 sequence (DNA): TGTGCCAGCAGCCAGTTAGAAGAGACCCAGTACTTC.

In its sample, this clonotype was seen once. CDR3 DNA: TGCAGCGTTCGGGAACCGGACTATGGCTACACCTTC. As protein: CSVREPDYGYTF. The chain joins TRBV29-1 to TRBJ1-2; no clear D. Germline V lookup: CDR1 SQVTM, CDR2 ANQGSEA. Trimming pared 5 bases from V and 3 bases from J, leaving 10 bases between. The CDR3 extends over 12 amino acids.

There are a few counts of this clonotype. The DNA is left out, because the CDR3 cannot be placed on it with certainty; the CDR3 is given as TCRdb lists it. This sequence joins TRBV7-5 and TRBJ2-5. TRBV7-5 is a pseudogene. The CDR3 totals 16 residues, both ends included. This CDR3 is CISVPAAWLRAYEQYF.

This clonotype has only one observation. V usage is TRBV7-2 and J usage is TRBJ1-5, with D possibly being TRBD1 (5 bases). Per the germline V gene, CDR1 is SGHTA and CDR2 is FQGNSA. The CDR3 consists of 16 residues. V lost 5 bases to trimming and J lost 2 bases, with 16 bases between them. CDR3 region: CASSQTGGRGNQPQHF. CDR3 sequence (DNA): TGTGCCAGCAGCCAAACCGGGGGACGGGGCAATCAGCCCCAGCATTTT.

This clonotype has just a few counts. J is TRBJ2-3 and V is TRBV7-2; TRBD2 agrees at 11 bases. CDR1 and CDR2 (germline): SGHTA, FQGNSA. The CDR3 runs 15 residues. Losses at the gene ends were 5 bases for V and 4 bases for J; bases not matched to a gene: 5. The CDR3 loop is CASSVSGRASDTQYF. The CDR3 DNA follows: TGTGCCAGCAGCGTTAGCGGGAGGGCCTCAGATACGCAGTATTTT.

This clonotype appeared once. V and J are TRBV4-3 and TRBJ2-1, with D tentatively TRBD1 or TRBD2 (5 bases each). CDR1 LGHNA and CDR2 YSLEER come from the germline V gene. The CDR3 covers 15 residues. V was shortened by 3 bases and J by 5 bases, with 14 bases between the two germline ends. CDR3 sequence (DNA): TGCGCCAGCAGCCAGCTTGGGACCTGGGACAATGAGCAGTTCTTC. This codes for CASSQLGTWDNEQFF.

This clonotype was seen at least ten times. The chain uses TRBV27 and TRBJ2-7; a weak D match, TRBD1 (7 bases). This CDR3 region has 14 residues. The V end was cut by 5 bases, the J end by 2 bases, with 13 bases between. CDR1 MNHEY and CDR2 SMNVEV come from the germline V gene (reference sequence). This CDR3 is CASSIQGGTYEQYF. CDR3 bases: TGTGCCAGCAGTATTCAGGGGGGAACCTACGAGCAGTACTTC.

V gene TRBV2 combines with J gene TRBJ1-2; 7 bases align to TRBD1. The DNA end lines up better with TRBJ2-7; the J call may be wrong. CDR3 length: 14 residues. Germline V CDR1 and CDR2: SNHLY, FYNNEI. CDR3 in amino acids: CASSEDRDSYEQYF. Written as DNA, the CDR3 is TGTGCCAGCAGTGAAGACAGGGACAGCTACGAGCAGTACTTC.

V and J are TRBV6-2 or TRBV6-3 and TRBJ2-6; D is undetermined. Between the trimmed V and J ends, which lost 8 bases and 0 bases, there was a span of 11 bases. This CDR3 has 15 residues. Germline V gene lookup returns CDR1 MNHEY and CDR2 SVGEGT. This chain's CDR3 is CASLAGVSGANVLTF. CDR3 bases: TGTGCCAGCCTCGCAGGCGTCTCTGGGGCCAACGTCCTGACTTTC.

By frequency in the sample, this clonotype is medium-sized (0.01 to 0.1%). This chain links TRBV7-2 with TRBJ2-7; D gene uncertain. Germline V CDR1 and CDR2: SGHTA, FQGNSA. The V and J ends lost 6 bases and 0 bases respectively, with 12 bases between them. The CDR3 loop spans 14 amino acids. In DNA form, the CDR3 reads TGTGCCAGCAGTCGGAGATCGGGCTCCTACGAGCAGTACTTC. This translates into CASSRRSGSYEQYF.

This clonotype is medium-sized by share. This chain uses TRBV6-1 with TRBJ1-2; D gene uncertain. The CDR3 sequence is 15 residues long. The V end was cut by 3 bases, the J end by 5 bases, with 16 bases between. Germline CDR1 MNHNS, CDR2 SASEGT. As DNA, the CDR3 is TGTGCCAGCAGTGATCAGGCCCACGGACCTTATGGCTACACCTTC. Encoded protein: CASSDQAHGPYGYTF.

This clonotype is medium-sized in the sample. This chain connects TRBV6-1 to TRBJ2-7; the match to TRBD2 covers 8 bases. V lost 2 bases to trimming and J lost 7 bases; unmatched junction nucleotides: 19. The V gene's germline CDR1 is MNHNS and CDR2 SASEGT. The CDR3 sequence is 18 residues long. DNA of the CDR3: TGTGCCAGCAGTGAACCGGTCGCGGGGGGCGGGACGCCTAGAGAGCAGTACTTC. Its protein product is CASSEPVAGGGTPREQYF.

The sample holds many counts of this clonotype. The genes are TRBV6-1 and TRBJ2-1; a weak D match, TRBD2 (7 bases). The CDR3 is 15 amino acids. The germline V and J ends were trimmed by 10 bases and 1 base, with 17 bases remaining between them. Germline loops: CDR1 MNHNS, CDR2 SASEGT. CDR3 sequence (DNA): TGTGCCACCGACGTGGGAGGGGGTTCCTACAATGAGCAGTTCTTC. Its protein is CATDVGGGSYNEQFF.

This chain joins TRBV7-2 and TRBJ2-3; D is undetermined. Germline loops: CDR1 SGHTA, CDR2 FQGNSA. The CDR3 is 14 amino acids. Between the trimmed V and J ends, which lost 5 bases and 0 bases, there was a span of 9 bases. The chain's CDR3 is CASSPLPSTDTQYF. The CDR3 region has the DNA TGTGCCAGCAGCCCGTTACCCAGCACAGATACGCAGTATTTT.

This clonotype was observed many times. This chain uses TRBV7-6 with TRBJ2-1; 10 bases fit TRBD2. After removal of 0 bases from V and 6 bases from J, the junction contained 5 bases not matched to a gene. Germline lookup yields CDR1 SGHVS and CDR2 FNYEAQ. The CDR3 spans 16 residues. This chain's CDR3 is CASSLATASGSNEQFF. Here the CDR3 DNA reads TGTGCCAGCAGCTTAGCCACGGCTAGCGGGAGCAATGAGCAGTTCTTC.